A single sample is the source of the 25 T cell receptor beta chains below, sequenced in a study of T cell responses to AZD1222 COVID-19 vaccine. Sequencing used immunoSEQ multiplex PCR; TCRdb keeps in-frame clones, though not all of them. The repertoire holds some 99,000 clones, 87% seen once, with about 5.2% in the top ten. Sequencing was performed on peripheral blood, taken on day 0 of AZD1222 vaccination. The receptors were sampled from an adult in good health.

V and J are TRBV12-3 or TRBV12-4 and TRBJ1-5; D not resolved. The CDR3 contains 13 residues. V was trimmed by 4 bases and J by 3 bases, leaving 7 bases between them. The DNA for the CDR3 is TGTGCCAGCAGTTCAAGGCACAATCAGCCCCAGCATTTT. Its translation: CASSSRHNQPQHF.

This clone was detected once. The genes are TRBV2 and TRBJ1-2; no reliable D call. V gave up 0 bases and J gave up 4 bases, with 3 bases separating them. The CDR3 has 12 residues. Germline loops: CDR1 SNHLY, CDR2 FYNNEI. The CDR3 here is CASSEASYGYTF. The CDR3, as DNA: TGTGCCAGCAGTGAAGCGTCCTATGGCTACACCTTC.

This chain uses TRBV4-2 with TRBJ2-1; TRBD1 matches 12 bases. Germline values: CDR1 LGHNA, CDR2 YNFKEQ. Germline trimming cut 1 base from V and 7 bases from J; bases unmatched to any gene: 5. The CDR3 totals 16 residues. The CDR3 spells CASSQAGTGGRNEQFF. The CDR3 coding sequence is TGTGCCAGCAGCCAAGCAGGGACAGGGGGCAGAAATGAGCAGTTCTTC.

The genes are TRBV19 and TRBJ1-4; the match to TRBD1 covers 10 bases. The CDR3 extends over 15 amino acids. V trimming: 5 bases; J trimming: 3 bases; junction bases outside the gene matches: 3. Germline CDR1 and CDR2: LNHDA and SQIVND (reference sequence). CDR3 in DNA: TGTGCCAGTAGTCGGGACAGGGGAGCTAATGAAAAACTGTTTTTT. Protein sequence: CASSRDRGANEKLFF.

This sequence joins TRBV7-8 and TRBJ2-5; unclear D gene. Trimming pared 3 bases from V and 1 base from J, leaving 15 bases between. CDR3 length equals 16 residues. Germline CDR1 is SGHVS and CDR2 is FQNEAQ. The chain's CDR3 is CASSFRGAWAQETQYF. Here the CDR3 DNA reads TGTGCCAGCAGCTTTCGTGGCGCCTGGGCCCAAGAGACCCAGTACTTC.

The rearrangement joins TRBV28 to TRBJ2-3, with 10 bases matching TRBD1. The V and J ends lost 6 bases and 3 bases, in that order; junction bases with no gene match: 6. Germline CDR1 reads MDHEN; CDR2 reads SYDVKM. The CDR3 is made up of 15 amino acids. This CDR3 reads CASSFDRGHTDTQYF. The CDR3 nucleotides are TGTGCCAGCAGCTTCGACAGGGGGCATACAGATACGCAGTATTTT. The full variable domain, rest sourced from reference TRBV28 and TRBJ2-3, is DVKVTQSSRYLVKRTGEKVFLECVQDMDHENMFWYRQDPGLGLRLIYFSYDVKMKEKGDIPEGYSVSREKKERFSLILESASTNQTSMYLCASSFDRGHTDTQYFGPGTRLTVL.

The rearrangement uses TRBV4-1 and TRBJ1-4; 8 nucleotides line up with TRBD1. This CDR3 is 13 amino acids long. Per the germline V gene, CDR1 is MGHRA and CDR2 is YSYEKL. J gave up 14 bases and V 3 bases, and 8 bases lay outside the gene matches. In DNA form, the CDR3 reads TGCGCCAGCAGCCATCGACAGGGGTGGGACCTGTTTTTT. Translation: CASSHRQGWDLFF.

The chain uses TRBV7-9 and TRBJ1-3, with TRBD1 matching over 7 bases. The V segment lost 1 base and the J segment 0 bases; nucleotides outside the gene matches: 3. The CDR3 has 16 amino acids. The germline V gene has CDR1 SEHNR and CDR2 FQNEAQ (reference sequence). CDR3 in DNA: TGTGCCAGCAGCTTAGAAGGGACAGACTCTGGAAACACCATATATTTT. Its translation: CASSLEGTDSGNTIYF.

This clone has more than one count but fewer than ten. CDR3: CSASGIYRGRGGNTIYF. The DNA of the CDR3 is TGCAGTGCTAGTGGGATTTACAGGGGGCGCGGTGGAAACACCATATATTTT. The chain recombines TRBV20-1 with TRBJ1-3, with TRBD1 matching over 9 bases. The junction had 12 bases not matched to a gene; V was cut back by 3 bases and J by 3 bases. Germline assignment: CDR1 DFQATT and CDR2 SNEGSKA (reference sequence). The CDR3 runs to 17 residues.

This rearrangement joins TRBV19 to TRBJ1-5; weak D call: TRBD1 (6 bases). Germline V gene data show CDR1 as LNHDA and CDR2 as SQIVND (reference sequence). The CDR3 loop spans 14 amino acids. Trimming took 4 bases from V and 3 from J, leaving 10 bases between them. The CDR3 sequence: CASSTQGYNQPQHF. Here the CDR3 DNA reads TGTGCCAGTAGTACACAGGGATACAATCAGCCCCAGCATTTT.

CDR3 bases: TGCAGCGTCGCACCCGGGACAGGGGGCATCTATGGCTACACCTTC. Encoded protein: CSVAPGTGGIYGYTF. This chain connects TRBV29-1 to TRBJ1-2; 12 bases map to TRBD1. This CDR3 spans 15 amino acids. The germline CDR1 and CDR2 sequences are SQVTM and ANQGSEA. V trimming: 6 bases; J trimming: 4 bases; junction bases outside the gene matches: 9. The full variable domain, with the rest looked up from reference TRBV29-1 and TRBJ1-2, is SAVISQKPSRDICQRGTSLTIQCQVDSQVTMMFWYRQQPGQSLTLIATANQGSEATYESGFVIDKFPISRPNLTFSTLTVSNMSPEDSSIYLCSVAPGTGGIYGYTFGSGTRLTVV.

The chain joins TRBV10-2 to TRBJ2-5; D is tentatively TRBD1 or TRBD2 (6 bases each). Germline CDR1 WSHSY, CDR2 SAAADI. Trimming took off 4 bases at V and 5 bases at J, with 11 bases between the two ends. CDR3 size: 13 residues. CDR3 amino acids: CASSAGAVETQYF. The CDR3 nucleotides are TGCGCCAGCAGTGCGGGGGCGGTGGAGACCCAGTACTTC.

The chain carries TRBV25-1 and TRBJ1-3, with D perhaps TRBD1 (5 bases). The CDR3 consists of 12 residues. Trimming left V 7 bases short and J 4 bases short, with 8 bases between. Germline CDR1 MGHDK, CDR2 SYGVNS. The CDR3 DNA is TGTGCCAGCACTAAGGGGGGAAACACCATATATTTT. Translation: CASTKGGNTIYF.

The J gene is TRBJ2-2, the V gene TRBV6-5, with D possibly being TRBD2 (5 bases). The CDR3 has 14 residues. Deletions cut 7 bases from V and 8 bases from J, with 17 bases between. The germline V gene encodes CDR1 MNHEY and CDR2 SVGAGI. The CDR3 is CASKVGLPGGELFF. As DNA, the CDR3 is TGTGCCAGCAAAGTGGGCCTACCGGGAGGGGAGCTGTTTTTT.

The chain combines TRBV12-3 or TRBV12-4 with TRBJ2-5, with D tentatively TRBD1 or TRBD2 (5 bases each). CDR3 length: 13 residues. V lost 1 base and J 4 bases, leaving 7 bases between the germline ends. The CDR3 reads CASSLGGIETQYF. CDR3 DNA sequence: TGTGCCAGCAGTTTAGGGGGGATAGAGACCCAGTACTTC.

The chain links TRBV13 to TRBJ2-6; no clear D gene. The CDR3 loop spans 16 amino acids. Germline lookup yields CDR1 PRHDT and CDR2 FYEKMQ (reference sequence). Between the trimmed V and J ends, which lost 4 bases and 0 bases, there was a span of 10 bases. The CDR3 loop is CASSSRPSSGANVLTF. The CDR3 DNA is TGTGCCAGCAGCTCACGACCGAGCTCTGGGGCCAACGTCCTGACTTTC.

CDR3 in amino acids: CASAPGINYGYTF. CDR3 sequence (DNA): TGTGCCAGCGCCCCAGGAATAAACTATGGCTACACCTTC. The rearrangement uses TRBV27 and TRBJ1-2; D is undetermined. This CDR3 is built from 13 residues. Trimming removed 8 bases from V and 2 bases from J, with 12 bases in between. The germline V gene has CDR1 MNHEY and CDR2 SMNVEV (reference sequence).

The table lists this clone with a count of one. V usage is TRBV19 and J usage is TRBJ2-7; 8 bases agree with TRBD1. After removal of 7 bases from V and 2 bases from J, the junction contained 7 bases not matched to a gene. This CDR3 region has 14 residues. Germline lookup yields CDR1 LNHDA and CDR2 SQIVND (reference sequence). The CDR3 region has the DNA TGTGCCAGTAACCTTGGACAGGGAACCTACGAGCAGTACTTC. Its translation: CASNLGQGTYEQYF.

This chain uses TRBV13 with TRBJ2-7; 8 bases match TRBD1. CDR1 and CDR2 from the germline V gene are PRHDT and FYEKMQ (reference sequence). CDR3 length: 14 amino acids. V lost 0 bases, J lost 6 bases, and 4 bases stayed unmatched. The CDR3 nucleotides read TGTGCCAGCAGCTTAGGGGACAGGGCGGCCGAGCAGTACTTC. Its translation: CASSLGDRAAEQYF.

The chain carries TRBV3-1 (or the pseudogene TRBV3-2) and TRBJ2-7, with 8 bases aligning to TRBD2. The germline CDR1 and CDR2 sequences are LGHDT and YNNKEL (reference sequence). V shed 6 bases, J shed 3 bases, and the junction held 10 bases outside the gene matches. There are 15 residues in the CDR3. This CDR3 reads CASRHSAGDYYEQYF. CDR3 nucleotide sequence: TGTGCCAGCAGACATTCAGCGGGAGACTACTACGAGCAGTACTTC.

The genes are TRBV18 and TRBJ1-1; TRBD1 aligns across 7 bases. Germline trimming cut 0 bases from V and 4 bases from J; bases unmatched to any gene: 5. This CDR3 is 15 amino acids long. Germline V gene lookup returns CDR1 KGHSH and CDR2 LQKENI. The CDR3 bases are TGTGCCAGCTCACCACCTCAGGGGGAGGGCACTGAAGCTTTCTTT. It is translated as CASSPPQGEGTEAFF.

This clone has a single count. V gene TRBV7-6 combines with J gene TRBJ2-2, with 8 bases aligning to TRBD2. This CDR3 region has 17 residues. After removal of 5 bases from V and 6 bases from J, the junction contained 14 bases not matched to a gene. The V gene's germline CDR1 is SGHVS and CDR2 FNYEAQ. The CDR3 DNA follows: TGTGCCAGCAGCCGCACCGGGGGGGCGCTTTCGGCCGGGGAGCTGTTTTTT. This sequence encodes CASSRTGGALSAGELFF.

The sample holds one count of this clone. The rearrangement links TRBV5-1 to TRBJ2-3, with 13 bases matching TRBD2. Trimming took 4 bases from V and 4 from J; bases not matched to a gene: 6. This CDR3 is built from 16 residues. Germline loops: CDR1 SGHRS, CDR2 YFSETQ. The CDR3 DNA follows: TGCGCCAGCAGCGGTGGGACTAGCGGGGTTGCAGATACGCAGTATTTT. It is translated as CASSGGTSGVADTQYF.

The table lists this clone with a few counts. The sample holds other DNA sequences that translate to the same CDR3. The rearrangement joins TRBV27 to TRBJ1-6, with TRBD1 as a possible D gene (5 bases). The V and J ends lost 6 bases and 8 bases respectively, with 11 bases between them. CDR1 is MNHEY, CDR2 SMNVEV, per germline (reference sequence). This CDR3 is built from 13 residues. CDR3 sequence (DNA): TGTGCCAGCAGCTCACGGGACTATTCACCCCTCCACTTT. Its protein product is CASSSRDYSPLHF.

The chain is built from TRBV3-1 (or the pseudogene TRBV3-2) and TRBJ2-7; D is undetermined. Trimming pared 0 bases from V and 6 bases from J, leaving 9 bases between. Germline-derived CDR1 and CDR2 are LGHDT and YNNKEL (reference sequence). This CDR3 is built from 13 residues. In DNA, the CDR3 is TGTGCCAGCAGCCAAGAGTCAAAGGGCGAGCAGTACTTC. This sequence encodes CASSQESKGEQYF.